The rows below give T cell receptor beta chains drawn from one sample of a study of T-cell reconstitution after alpha-beta-depleted transplantation in children. One entry per CDR3 protein, called by TCRdb with MiXCR from the PCR reads. The data show a few hundred thousand distinct CDR3 sequences, 9.9% seen once. Material: PBMCs from the stem cell graft donor, obtained from the stem cell graft. These receptors were taken from a human donor who donated a stem cell graft to a child with SCID. The CDR3 runs from the conserved cysteine through the conserved F or W. The order of the fields is V gene, CDR3 length, J gene, CDR3 protein.

V gene: TRBV27; CDR3 length: 14; J gene: TRBJ2-5; CDR3 protein: CASSPRDGGETQYF
V gene: TRBV11-2; CDR3 length: 15; J gene: TRBJ2-1; CDR3 protein: CASSLAPGANNEQFF
V gene: TRBV7-9; CDR3 length: 12; J gene: TRBJ1-1; CDR3 protein: CASSLPQSEAFF
V gene: TRBV12-3/TRBV12-4; CDR3 length: 12; J gene: TRBJ1-6; CDR3 protein: CASRTGSSPLHF
V gene: TRBV6-1; CDR3 length: 13; J gene: TRBJ2-5; CDR3 protein: CASSPGTAGTQYF
V gene: TRBV6-5; CDR3 length: 15; J gene: TRBJ2-7; CDR3 protein: CASSSLGGSTYEQYF
V gene: TRBV20-1; CDR3 length: 14; J gene: TRBJ2-1; CDR3 protein: CSALRLSRANEQFF
V gene: TRBV6-5; CDR3 length: 14; J gene: TRBJ1-6; CDR3 protein: CASRRTGFESPLHF
V gene: TRBV19; CDR3 length: 14; J gene: TRBJ2-5; CDR3 protein: CASSIVGGWESQYF
V gene: TRBV12-3/TRBV12-4; CDR3 length: 16; J gene: TRBJ1-1; CDR3 protein: CASSSIRTGGNTEAFF